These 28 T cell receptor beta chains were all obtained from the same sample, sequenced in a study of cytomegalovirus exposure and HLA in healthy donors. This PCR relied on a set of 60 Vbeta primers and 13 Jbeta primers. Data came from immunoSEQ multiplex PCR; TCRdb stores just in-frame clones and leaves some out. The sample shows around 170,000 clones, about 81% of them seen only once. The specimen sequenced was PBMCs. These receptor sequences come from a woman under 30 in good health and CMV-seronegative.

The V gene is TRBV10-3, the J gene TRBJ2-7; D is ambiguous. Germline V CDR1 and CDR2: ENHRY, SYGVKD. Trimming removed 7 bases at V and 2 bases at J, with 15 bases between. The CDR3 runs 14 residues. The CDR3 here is CAIKEQTEPYEQYF. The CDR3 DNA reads TGTGCCATCAAGGAGCAAACCGAACCCTACGAGCAGTACTTC.

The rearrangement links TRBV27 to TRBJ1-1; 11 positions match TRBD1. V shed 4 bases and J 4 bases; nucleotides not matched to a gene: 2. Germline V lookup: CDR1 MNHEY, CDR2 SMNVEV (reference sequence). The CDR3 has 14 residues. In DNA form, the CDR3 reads TGTGCCAGCAGTTGGACAGGGGGCTTCACTGAAGCTTTCTTT. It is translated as CASSWTGGFTEAFF.

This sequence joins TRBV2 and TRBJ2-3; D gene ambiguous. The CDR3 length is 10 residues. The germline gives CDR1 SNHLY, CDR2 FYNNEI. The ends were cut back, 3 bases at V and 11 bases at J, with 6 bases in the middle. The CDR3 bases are TGTGCCAGCAGTGATGGGCAGCAGTATTTT. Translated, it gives CASSDGQQYF.

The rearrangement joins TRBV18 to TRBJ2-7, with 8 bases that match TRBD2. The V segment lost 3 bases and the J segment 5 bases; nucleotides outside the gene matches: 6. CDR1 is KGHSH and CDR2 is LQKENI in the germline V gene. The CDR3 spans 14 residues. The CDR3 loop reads CASSPTGRGNEQYF. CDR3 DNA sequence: TGTGCCAGCTCACCGACCGGGAGGGGCAACGAGCAGTACTTC.

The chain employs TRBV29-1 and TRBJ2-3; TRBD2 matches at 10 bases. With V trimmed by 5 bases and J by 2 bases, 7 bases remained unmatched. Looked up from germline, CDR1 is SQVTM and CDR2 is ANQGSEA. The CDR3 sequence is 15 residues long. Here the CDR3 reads CSVCRTSGNTDTQYF. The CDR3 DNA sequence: TGCAGCGTTTGCCGGACTAGCGGTAACACAGATACGCAGTATTTT.

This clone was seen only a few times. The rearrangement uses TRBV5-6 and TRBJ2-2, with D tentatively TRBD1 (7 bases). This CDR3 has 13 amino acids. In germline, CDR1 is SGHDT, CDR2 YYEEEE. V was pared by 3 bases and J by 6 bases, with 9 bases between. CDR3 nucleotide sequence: TGTGCCAGCAGCTCCAGGGGGGCCGGGGAGCTGTTTTTT. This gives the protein CASSSRGAGELFF.

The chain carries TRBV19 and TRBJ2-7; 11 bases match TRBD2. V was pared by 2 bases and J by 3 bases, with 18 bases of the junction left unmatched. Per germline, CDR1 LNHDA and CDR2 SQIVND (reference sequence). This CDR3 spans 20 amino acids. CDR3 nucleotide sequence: TGTGCCAGTAGTATAAAAGTACTAGCGGGAGTAACAGGACCATACTACGAGCAGTACTTC. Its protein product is CASSIKVLAGVTGPYYEQYF. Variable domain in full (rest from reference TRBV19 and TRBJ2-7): DGGITQSPKYLFRKEGQNVTLSCEQNLNHDAMYWYRQDPGQGLRLIYYSQIVNDFQKGDIAEGYSVSREKKESFPLTVTSAQKNPTAFYLCASSIKVLAGVTGPYYEQYFGPGTRLTVT.

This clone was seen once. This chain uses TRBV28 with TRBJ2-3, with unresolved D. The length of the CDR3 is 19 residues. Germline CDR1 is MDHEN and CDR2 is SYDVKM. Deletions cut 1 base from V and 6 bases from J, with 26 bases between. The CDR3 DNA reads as TGTGCCAGCAGTTTATCGCTCCGGCCAACGAGTAGCTTGCTGGATACGCAGTATTTT. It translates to CASSLSLRPTSSLLDTQYF.

The DNA for the CDR3 is TGTGCCAGTAGTACTCCCCCGGGGACTAGGTTCTACGAGCAGTACTTC. Its protein is CASSTPPGTRFYEQYF. The chain links TRBV19 to TRBJ2-7, with 8 bases identical to TRBD2. Germline-derived CDR1 and CDR2 are LNHDA and SQIVND (reference sequence). J gave up 3 bases and V 4 bases, and 11 bases lay outside the gene matches. The CDR3 contains 16 residues.

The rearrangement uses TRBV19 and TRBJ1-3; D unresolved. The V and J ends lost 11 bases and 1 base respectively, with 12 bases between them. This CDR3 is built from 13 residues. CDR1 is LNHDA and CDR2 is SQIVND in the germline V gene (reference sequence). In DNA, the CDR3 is TGTGCCGCCGAGGGCGGATCTGGAAACACCATATATTTT. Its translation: CAAEGGSGNTIYF.

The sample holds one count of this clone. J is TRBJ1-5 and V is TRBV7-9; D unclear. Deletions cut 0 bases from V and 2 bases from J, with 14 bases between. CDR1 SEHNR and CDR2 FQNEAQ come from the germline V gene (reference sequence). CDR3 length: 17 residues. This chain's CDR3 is CASSLARAPPRNQPQHF. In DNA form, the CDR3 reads TGTGCCAGCAGCTTAGCGAGGGCTCCCCCCCGCAATCAGCCCCAGCATTTT.

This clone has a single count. The CDR3 DNA sequence: TGTGCCAGCAGGCGGAGCTCCTATAATTCACCCCTCCACTTT. Translation: CASRRSSYNSPLHF. This sequence joins TRBV27 and TRBJ1-6; D gene unclear. The V gene's germline CDR1 is MNHEY and CDR2 SMNVEV (reference sequence). Trimming took off 6 bases at V and 0 bases at J, with 6 bases between the two ends. The CDR3 consists of 14 residues.

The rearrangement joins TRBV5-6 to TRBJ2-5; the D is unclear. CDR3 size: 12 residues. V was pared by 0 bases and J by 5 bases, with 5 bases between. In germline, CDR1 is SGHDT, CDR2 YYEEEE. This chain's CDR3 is CASSLDTETQYF. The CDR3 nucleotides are TGTGCCAGCAGCTTGGACACCGAGACCCAGTACTTC.

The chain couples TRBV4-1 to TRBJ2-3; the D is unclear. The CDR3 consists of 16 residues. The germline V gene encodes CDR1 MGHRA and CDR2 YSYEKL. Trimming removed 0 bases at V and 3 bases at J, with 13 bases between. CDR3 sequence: CASSQESGSQTDTQYF. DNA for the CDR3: TGCGCCAGCAGCCAAGAGTCAGGATCTCAAACAGATACGCAGTATTTT.

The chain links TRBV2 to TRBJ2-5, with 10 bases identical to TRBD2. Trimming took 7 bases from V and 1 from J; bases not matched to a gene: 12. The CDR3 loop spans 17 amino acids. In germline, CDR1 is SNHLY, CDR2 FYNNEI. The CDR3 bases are TGTGCCAGCAATACGCCTAGCGGGGGCCGGACCCAAGAGACCCAGTACTTC. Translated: CASNTPSGGRTQETQYF.

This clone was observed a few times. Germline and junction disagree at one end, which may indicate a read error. CDR3 DNA sequence: TGTGCCAGCAGCTTACAGGGGCTCCCCTCCCACGAGCAGTACTTC. It specifies CASSLQGLPSHEQYF. The rearrangement links TRBV7-9 to TRBJ2-7; a weak D match, TRBD1 (6 bases). CDR3 length: 15 amino acids. CDR1 is SEHNR, CDR2 FQNEAQ, per germline (reference sequence).

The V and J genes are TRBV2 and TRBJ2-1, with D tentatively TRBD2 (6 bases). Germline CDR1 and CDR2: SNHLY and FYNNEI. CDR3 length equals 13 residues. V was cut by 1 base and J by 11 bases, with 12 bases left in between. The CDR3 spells CASSEDGTLKQFF. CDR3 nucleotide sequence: TGTGCCAGCAGTGAAGACGGGACTTTAAAGCAGTTCTTC.

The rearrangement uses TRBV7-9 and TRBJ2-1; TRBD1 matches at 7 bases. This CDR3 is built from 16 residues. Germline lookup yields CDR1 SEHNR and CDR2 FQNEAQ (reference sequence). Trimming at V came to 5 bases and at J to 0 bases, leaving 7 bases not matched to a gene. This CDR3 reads CASSTHRGSSYNEQFF. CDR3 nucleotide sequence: TGTGCCAGCAGCACACACAGGGGCAGCTCCTACAATGAGCAGTTCTTC.

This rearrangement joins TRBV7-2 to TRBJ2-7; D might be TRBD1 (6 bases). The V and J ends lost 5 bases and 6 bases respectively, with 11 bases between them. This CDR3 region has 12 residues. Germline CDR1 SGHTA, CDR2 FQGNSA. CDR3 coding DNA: TGTGCCAGCAGCAGTACAGGGATCGAGCAGTACTTC. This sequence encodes CASSSTGIEQYF. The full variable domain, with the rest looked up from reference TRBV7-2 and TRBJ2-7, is GAGVSQSPSNKVTEKGKDVELRCDPISGHTALYWYRQSLGQGLEFLIYFQGNSAPDKSGLPSDRFSAERTGGSVSTLTIQRTQQEDSAVYLCASSSTGIEQYFGPGTRLTVT.

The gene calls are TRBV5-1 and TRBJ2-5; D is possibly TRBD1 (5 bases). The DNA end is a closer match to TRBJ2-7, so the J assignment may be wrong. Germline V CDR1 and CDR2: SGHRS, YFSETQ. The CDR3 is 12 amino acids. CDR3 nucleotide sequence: TGCGCCAGCAGCTCGGACAACTACGAGCAGTACTTC. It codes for CASSSDNYEQYF.

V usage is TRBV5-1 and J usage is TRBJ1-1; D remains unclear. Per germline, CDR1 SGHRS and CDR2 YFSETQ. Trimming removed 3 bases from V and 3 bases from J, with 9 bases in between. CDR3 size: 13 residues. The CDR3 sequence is CASSWGVDTEAFF. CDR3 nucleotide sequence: TGCGCCAGCAGCTGGGGAGTGGACACTGAAGCTTTCTTT.

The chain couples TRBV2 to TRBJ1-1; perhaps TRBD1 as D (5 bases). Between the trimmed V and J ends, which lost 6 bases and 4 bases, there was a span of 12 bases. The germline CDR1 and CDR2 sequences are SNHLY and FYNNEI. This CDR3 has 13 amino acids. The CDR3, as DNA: TGTGCCAGCAGATCGGCAGGGATCACTGAAGCTTTCTTT. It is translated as CASRSAGITEAFF.

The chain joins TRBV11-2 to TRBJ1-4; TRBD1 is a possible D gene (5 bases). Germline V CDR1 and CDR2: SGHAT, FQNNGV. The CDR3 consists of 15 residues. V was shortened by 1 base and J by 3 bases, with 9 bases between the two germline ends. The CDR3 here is CASSLVRGANEKLFF. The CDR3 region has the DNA TGTGCCAGCAGCTTAGTGCGGGGGGCTAATGAAAAACTGTTTTTT.

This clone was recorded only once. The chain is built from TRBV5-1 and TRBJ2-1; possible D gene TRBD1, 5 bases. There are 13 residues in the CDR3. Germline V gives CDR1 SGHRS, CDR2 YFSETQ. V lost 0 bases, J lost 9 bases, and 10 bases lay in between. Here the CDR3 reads CASSLAGWAEQFF. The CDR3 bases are TGCGCCAGCAGCTTGGCAGGGTGGGCTGAGCAGTTCTTC.

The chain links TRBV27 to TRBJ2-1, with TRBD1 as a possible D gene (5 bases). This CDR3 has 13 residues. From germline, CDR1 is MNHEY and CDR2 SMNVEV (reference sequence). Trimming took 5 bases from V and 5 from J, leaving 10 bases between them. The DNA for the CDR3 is TGTGCCAGCAGTCCCCGGACACACAATGAGCAGTTCTTC. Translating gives CASSPRTHNEQFF.

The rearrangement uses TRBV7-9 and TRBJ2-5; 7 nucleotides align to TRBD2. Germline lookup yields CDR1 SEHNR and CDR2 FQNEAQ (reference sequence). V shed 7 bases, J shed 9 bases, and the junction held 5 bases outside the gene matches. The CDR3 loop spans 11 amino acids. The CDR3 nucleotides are TGTGCCAGCATCGGGGGGTCGGCCCAGTACTTC. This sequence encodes CASIGGSAQYF.

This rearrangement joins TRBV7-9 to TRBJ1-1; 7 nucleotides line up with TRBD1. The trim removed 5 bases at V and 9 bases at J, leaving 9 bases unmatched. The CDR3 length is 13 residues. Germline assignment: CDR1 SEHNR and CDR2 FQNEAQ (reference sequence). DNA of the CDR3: TGTGCCAGCAGCGGAGGGGGCCAATATCAAGCTTTCTTT. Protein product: CASSGGGQYQAFF.

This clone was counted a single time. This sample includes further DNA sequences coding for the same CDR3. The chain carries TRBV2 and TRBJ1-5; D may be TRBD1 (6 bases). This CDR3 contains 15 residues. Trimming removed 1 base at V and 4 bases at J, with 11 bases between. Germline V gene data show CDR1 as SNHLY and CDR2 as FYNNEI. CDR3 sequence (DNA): TGTGCCAGCAGTGAAGGGGGCACAGGGAATCAGCCCCAGCATTTT. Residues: CASSEGGTGNQPQHF.